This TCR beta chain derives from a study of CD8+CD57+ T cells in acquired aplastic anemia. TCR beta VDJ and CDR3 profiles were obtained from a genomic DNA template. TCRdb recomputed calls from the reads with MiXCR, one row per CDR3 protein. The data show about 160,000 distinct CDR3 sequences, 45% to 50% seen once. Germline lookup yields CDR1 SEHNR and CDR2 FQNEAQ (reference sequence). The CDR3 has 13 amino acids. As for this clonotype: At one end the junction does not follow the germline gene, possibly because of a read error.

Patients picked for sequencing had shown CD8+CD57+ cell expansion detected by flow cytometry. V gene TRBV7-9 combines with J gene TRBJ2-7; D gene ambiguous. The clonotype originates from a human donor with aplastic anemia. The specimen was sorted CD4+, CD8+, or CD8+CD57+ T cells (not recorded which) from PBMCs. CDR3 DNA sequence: TGCGCCAGCAGCCAAGGTCGGGCCTACGAGCAGTACTTC. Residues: CASSQGRAYEQYF. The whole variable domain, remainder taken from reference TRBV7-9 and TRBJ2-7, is DTGVSQNPRHKITKRGQNVTFRCDPISEHNRLYWYRQTLGQGPEFLTYFQNEAQLEKSRLLSDRFSAERPKGSFSTLEIQRTEQGDSAMYLCASSQGRAYEQYFGPGTRLTVT.